This TCR beta chain appears in the sequencing data of a study of shared clonotypes between healthy human individuals. In replicate PCRs of sorted subsets, approximately 210 ng DNA, approximately 30,000 T cell genomes, was used. Sequencing used immunoSEQ multiplex PCR; TCRdb keeps in-frame clones, though not all of them. The sample includes about 960,000 clones, about three quarters of them seen just once. Only one count was recorded for this clone. Antigen: not known. This CDR3 has 14 residues. Germline V gives CDR1 MDHEN, CDR2 SYDVKM. Deletions cut 1 base from V and 1 base from J, with 7 bases between. Study conclusions and caveats: In having few donors, the study represented limited genetic and exposure-history diversity. All-four-donor shared clonotypes had higher generation probabilities than non-shared clonotypes did. Sharing of clonotypes among donors was expected to vary with sequencing depth.

The receptor was derived from a man aged 18 to 30 in good health. This sequence joins TRBV28 and TRBJ1-2; D not certain. The sequenced sample consisted of memory CD4+ T cells sorted from blood. Subset given: CD45RA-negative fraction. For the CDR3, the DNA is TGTGCCAGCAGTTTATTGGGCAGTAACTATGGCTACACCTTC. This translates into CASSLLGSNYGYTF.